Below, one TCR beta chain is given with its context. The source of the sample is a study of control samples from healthy donors and cancer patients. V was trimmed by 3 bases and J by 9 bases, leaving 20 bases between them. The CDR3 loop spans 15 amino acids. Germline V gene lookup returns CDR1 MDHEN and CDR2 SYDVKM. Clones were read by immunoSEQ multiplex PCR, and TCRdb kept only the in-frame ones, dropping some. The table lists tens of thousands of clones, around 90% of them singletons. This TCR was recovered from a woman between 70 and 85 years old in good health. Sequencing input: blood. The chain carries TRBV28 and TRBJ1-2; D gene uncertain. CDR3 sequence (DNA): TGTGCCAGCAGTTTCAGTAATGAGGGCCTAGGCCGCTACACCTTC. This gives the protein CASSFSNEGLGRYTF.